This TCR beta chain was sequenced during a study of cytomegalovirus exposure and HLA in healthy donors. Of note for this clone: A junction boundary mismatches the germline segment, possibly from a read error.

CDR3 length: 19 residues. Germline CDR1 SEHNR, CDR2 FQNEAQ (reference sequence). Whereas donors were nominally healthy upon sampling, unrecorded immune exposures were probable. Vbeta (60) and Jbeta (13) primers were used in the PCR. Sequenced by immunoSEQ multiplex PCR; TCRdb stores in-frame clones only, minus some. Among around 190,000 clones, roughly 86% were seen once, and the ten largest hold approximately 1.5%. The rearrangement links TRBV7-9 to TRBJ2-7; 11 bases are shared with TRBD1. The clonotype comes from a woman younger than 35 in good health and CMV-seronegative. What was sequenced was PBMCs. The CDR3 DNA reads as TGTTCCAGCAGCGCAGTTCCCGGGACAGGGGGGAAGGGGCCCTACGAGCAGTACTTC. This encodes CSSSAVPGTGGKGPYEQYF. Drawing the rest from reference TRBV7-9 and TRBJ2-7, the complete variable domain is DTGVSQNPRHKITKRGQNVTFRCDPISEHNRLYWYRQTLGQGPEFLTYFQNEAQLEKSRLLSDRFSAERPKGSFSTLEIQRTEQGDSAMYLCSSSAVPGTGGKGPYEQYFGPGTRLTVT.